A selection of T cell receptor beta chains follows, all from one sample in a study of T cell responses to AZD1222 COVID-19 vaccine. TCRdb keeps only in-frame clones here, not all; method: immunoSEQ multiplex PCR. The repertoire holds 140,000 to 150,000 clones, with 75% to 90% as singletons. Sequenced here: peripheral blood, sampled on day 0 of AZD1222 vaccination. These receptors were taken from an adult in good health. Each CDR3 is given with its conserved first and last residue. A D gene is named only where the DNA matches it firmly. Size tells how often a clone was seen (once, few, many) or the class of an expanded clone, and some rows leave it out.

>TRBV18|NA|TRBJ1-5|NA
TGTGCCAGCTCACCTTTAATGGGGGACGGGCCCCAGCATTTT
CASSPLMGDGPQHF
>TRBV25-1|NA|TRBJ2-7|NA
TGTGCCAGCAGTGAATACGCTTCTTACGAGCAGTACTTC
CASSEYASYEQYF
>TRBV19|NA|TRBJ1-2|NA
TGTGCCAGTAGGGGCACACAGGCGTTAACCACTAACTATGGCTACACCTTC
CASRGTQALTTNYGYTF
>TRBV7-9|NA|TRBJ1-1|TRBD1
TGTGCCAGCAGCTTATCGACAGGGCAGAACACTGAAGCTTTCTTT
CASSLSTGQNTEAFF
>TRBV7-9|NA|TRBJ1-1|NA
TGTGCCAGCAGCTTAGAGGTAGGTAGGGCCACTGAAGCTTTCTTT
CASSLEVGRATEAFF
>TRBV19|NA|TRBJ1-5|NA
TGTGCCAGTATGTGGGGGGACCGGCAGCCCCAGCATTTT
CASMWGDRQPQHF
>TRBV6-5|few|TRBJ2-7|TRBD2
TGTGCCAGCAGTTACCCCTCACTAGCGGGGGTAGTCGAGCAGTACTTC
CASSYPSLAGVVEQYF
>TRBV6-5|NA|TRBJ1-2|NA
TGTGCCAGCAGTTACTCGCCGGGGTCCTATGGCTACACCTTC
CASSYSPGSYGYTF
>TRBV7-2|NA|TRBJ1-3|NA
TGTGCCAGCAGCTTAGTCGCCCCAACCGGGGGCGCCGACACCATATATTTT
CASSLVAPTGGADTIYF
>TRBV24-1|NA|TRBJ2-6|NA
TGTGCCACCAGTGATTCTTCAGGACACTCTGGGGCCAACGTCCTGACTTTC
CATSDSSGHSGANVLTF
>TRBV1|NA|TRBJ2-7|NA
TGCACCAGCAGCCATGATCTTGGACTAGCGGGTTCCTACGAGCAGTACTTC
CTSSHDLGLAGSYEQYF
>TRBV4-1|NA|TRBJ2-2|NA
TGCGCCAGCAGCCAAGCAGCGACGGGGGTCACCGGGGAGCTGTTTTTT
CASSQAATGVTGELFF
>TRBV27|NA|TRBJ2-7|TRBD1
TGTGCCAGCAGTTTGAATCCGGGACAGGGCTACGAGCAGTACTTC
CASSLNPGQGYEQYF
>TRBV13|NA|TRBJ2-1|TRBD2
TGTGCCAGCAGCTCCCATATGACTAGCGGGAGTTACAATGAGCAGTTCTTC
CASSSHMTSGSYNEQFF
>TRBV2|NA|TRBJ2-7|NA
TGTGCCAGCAGCGCCCTGACAGGCGGCCTTTACGAGCAGTACTTC
CASSALTGGLYEQYF
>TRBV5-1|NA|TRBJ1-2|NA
TGCGCCAGCAGCTTGGATGCTGGCAATTACTATGGCTACACCTTC
CASSLDAGNYYGYTF